The next 21 T cell receptor beta chains were all read from a single sample in a study of vaccination effects on CD4 cells after COVID-19. Antigen-specific CD4+ T cells expanded by the ViraFEST assay with viral peptide pools were then sequenced. An approximately ten-day culture period preceded the isolation of CD4+ T cells. Participants were given two doses of BNT162b2 or mRNA-1273 vaccine. TCRdb's table, derived via immunoSEQ multiplex PCR, lists solely in-frame clones and lacks some. The sample yields fewer than 40,000 clones, about 80% seen once. No antigens are known for them. Sequencing used CD4+ T cells from PBMCs cultured with HCoV-NL63 spike peptides, obtained after COVID-19 vaccination. Source of these receptors: a human donor who received a COVID-19 vaccine. Some clones in this sample may be carry-over from other donors' samples.

This rearrangement joins TRBV24-1 to TRBJ2-7; 13 bases are shared with TRBD2. This CDR3 is 17 amino acids long. With V trimmed by 7 bases and J by 2 bases, 10 bases remained unmatched. Per germline, CDR1 KGHDR and CDR2 SFDVKD. The CDR3 loop is CATRDTSGGARAYEQYV. DNA of the CDR3: TGTGCCACCAGAGATACTAGCGGGGGGGCCAGGGCCTACGAGCAGTACGTC.

The V and J genes are TRBV12-3 or TRBV12-4 and TRBJ1-5; D call uncertain. This CDR3 has 12 residues. V was pared by 3 bases and J by 4 bases, with 4 bases between. The CDR3 is CASSLGNQPQHF. Written as DNA, the CDR3 is TGTGCCAGCAGTTTGGGGAATCAGCCCCAGCATTTT.

V usage is TRBV30 and J usage is TRBJ1-4, with a tentative D call TRBD1 (6 bases). The ends were cut back, 2 bases at V and 8 bases at J, with 18 bases in the middle. This CDR3 has 15 residues. CDR1 and CDR2 from the germline V gene are GTSNPN and SVGIG (reference sequence). The CDR3 loop is CAWSKGWGLGEKLFF. Here the CDR3 DNA reads TGTGCCTGGAGTAAAGGGTGGGGGCTGGGAGAAAAACTGTTTTTT.

The V and J genes are TRBV3-1 (or the pseudogene TRBV3-2) and TRBJ2-3, with D maybe TRBD2 (6 bases). This CDR3 comprises 12 residues. The germline gives CDR1 LGHDT, CDR2 YNNKEL (reference sequence). V lost 4 bases and J lost 6, with 8 bases in between. The CDR3 loop is CASSPGGDTQYF. DNA of the CDR3: TGTGCCAGCAGCCCTGGAGGGGATACGCAGTATTTT.

This rearrangement joins TRBV10-3 to TRBJ1-2, with D perhaps matching TRBD1 (5 bases). Germline-derived CDR1 and CDR2 are ENHRY and SYGVKD. The CDR3 is 16 amino acids. Trimming took off 0 bases at V and 3 bases at J, with 14 bases between the two ends. The CDR3 region is CAISESGIGGDYGYTF. The CDR3 DNA sequence: TGTGCCATCAGTGAGTCGGGGATCGGAGGGGACTATGGCTACACCTTC.

The chain employs TRBV12-3 or TRBV12-4 and TRBJ1-6, with a tentative D call TRBD1 (5 bases). The length of the CDR3 is 13 residues. V was clipped by 5 bases and J by 7 bases, with 9 bases between them. CDR3 protein: CASSRDGNSPLHF. The CDR3 DNA follows: TGTGCCAGCAGTCGGGACGGAAATTCACCCCTCCACTTT.

The V and J genes are TRBV14 and TRBJ2-2; 8 bases align to TRBD2. V was clipped by 0 bases and J by 2 bases; unmatched bases: 8. The germline CDR1 and CDR2 sequences are SGHDN and FVKESK. This CDR3 has 18 residues. The CDR3 region is CASSQDISSGANTGELFF. The CDR3, as DNA: TGTGCCAGCAGCCAAGATATTAGTAGCGGGGCCAACACCGGGGAGCTGTTTTTT.

The chain joins TRBV24-1 to TRBJ2-7; weak D call: TRBD1 (6 bases). The CDR3 sequence is 14 residues long. Germline CDR1 reads KGHDR; CDR2 reads SFDVKD. V lost 7 bases to trimming and J lost 5 bases, with 17 bases between them. CDR3 loop: CATRKQGYGDEQYV. In DNA, the CDR3 is TGTGCCACCAGGAAACAGGGATACGGAGACGAGCAGTACGTC.

The gene calls are TRBV28 and TRBJ1-2; 7 bases map to TRBD1. The V gene's germline CDR1 is MDHEN and CDR2 SYDVKM. V shed 7 bases and J 4 bases; nucleotides not matched to a gene: 9. CDR3 length: 14 amino acids. CDR3: CASTTGTLFYGYTF. CDR3 DNA: TGTGCCAGCACGACAGGGACCCTTTTCTATGGCTACACCTTC.

The rearrangement links TRBV2 to TRBJ2-3; TRBD1 aligns across 10 bases. Losses at the gene ends were 11 bases for V and 3 bases for J; bases not matched to a gene: 11. The germline V gene encodes CDR1 SNHLY and CDR2 FYNNEI. The CDR3 length is 15 residues. The CDR3 bases are TGTGCCTCCCTGTGGGGGGGACAGGGGACAGATACGCAGTATTTT. Translation: CASLWGGQGTDTQYF. Full variable domain (outside the CDR3, taken from reference TRBV2 and TRBJ2-3): EPEVTQTPSHQVTQMGQEVILRCVPISNHLYFYWYRQILGQKVEFLVSFYNNEISEKSEIFDDQFSVERPDGSNFTLKIRSTKLEDSAMYFCASLWGGQGTDTQYFGPGTRLTVL.

The chain joins TRBV7-2 to TRBJ2-1; D tentatively fits TRBD1 or TRBD2 (5 bases each). V was trimmed by 5 bases and J by 3 bases, leaving 11 bases between them. Per germline, CDR1 SGHTA and CDR2 FQGNSA. CDR3 length equals 14 residues. CDR3 nucleotides: TGTGCCAGCAGCCCGGGACCTGTCTACAATGAGCAGTTCTTC. Encoded protein: CASSPGPVYNEQFF.

This rearrangement joins TRBV7-9 to TRBJ2-2; D is undetermined. The CDR3 extends over 12 amino acids. CDR1 and CDR2 from the germline V gene are SEHNR and FQNEAQ (reference sequence). Trimming removed 2 bases from V and 2 bases from J, with 0 bases in between. The CDR3 region is CASSLNTGELFF. For the CDR3, the DNA is TGTGCCAGCAGCTTAAACACCGGGGAGCTGTTTTTT.

The rearrangement uses TRBV3-1 (or the pseudogene TRBV3-2) and TRBJ1-6; D is unclear. Germline CDR1 LGHDT, CDR2 YNNKEL (reference sequence). The CDR3 has 14 amino acids. Trimming left V 4 bases short and J 7 bases short, with 11 bases between. The CDR3 coding sequence is TGTGCCAGCAGCCCCCGGGAGTCCAATTCACCCCTCCACTTT. It codes for CASSPRESNSPLHF.

The genes are TRBV7-8 and TRBJ2-2, with 9 bases that match TRBD1. After removal of 5 bases from V and 6 bases from J, the junction contained 10 bases not matched to a gene. Germline V gives CDR1 SGHVS, CDR2 FQNEAQ. CDR3 size: 16 residues. The CDR3 region has the DNA TGTGCCAGCAGCCGAAGCGGGACAGGGTATTCCGGGGAGCTGTTTTTT. It codes for CASSRSGTGYSGELFF.

This sequence joins TRBV6-5 and TRBJ1-1, with TRBD1 as a possible D gene (5 bases). This CDR3 comprises 11 residues. CDR1 MNHEY and CDR2 SVGAGI come from the germline V gene. Trimming shortened V by 7 bases and J by 7 bases, and 10 bases separated the two germline ends. CDR3 in amino acids: CASTRGREAFF. The CDR3 coding sequence is TGTGCCAGCACGCGGGGCCGTGAAGCTTTCTTT.

The rearrangement links TRBV3-1 (or the pseudogene TRBV3-2) to TRBJ2-3; D is undetermined. This CDR3 has 14 amino acids. The V gene lost 7 bases and the J gene lost 5 bases, with 16 bases spanning the gap. From germline, CDR1 is LGHDT and CDR2 YNNKEL (reference sequence). This chain's CDR3 is CASTGRGRGDTQYF. The CDR3 bases are TGTGCCAGCACGGGTCGCGGAAGAGGAGATACGCAGTATTTT.

V is TRBV29-1 and J is TRBJ2-5; 8 nucleotides agree with TRBD1. This CDR3 region has 15 residues. V was pared by 2 bases and J by 2 bases, with 7 bases of the junction left unmatched. The germline V gene has CDR1 SQVTM and CDR2 ANQGSEA. The CDR3 region is CSVERVRGRQETQYF. CDR3 nucleotides: TGCAGCGTTGAAAGGGTCAGGGGGCGTCAAGAGACCCAGTACTTC.

This clone turned up a few times. The chain uses TRBV7-3 and TRBJ1-1; D gene ambiguous. This CDR3 spans 13 amino acids. Trimming took off 3 bases at V and 5 bases at J, with 10 bases between the two ends. Looked up from germline, CDR1 is SGHTA and CDR2 is FQGTGA. CDR3 DNA: TGTGCCAGCAGCTTTCAAATGGGTACTGAAGCTTTCTTT. Protein product: CASSFQMGTEAFF.

The chain joins TRBV27 to TRBJ2-3, with D perhaps TRBD2 (5 bases). Germline loops: CDR1 MNHEY, CDR2 SMNVEV (reference sequence). V was clipped by 7 bases and J by 5 bases, with 13 bases between them. This CDR3 has 13 amino acids. This chain's CDR3 is CASTGRALDTQYF. Here the CDR3 DNA reads TGTGCCAGCACCGGGCGGGCCTTAGATACGCAGTATTTT.

This chain connects TRBV24-1 to TRBJ1-2, with D unresolved. With 5 bases removed from V and 2 bases from J, the gap between germline ends came to 8 bases. The CDR3 is 13 amino acids. The germline gives CDR1 KGHDR, CDR2 SFDVKD. CDR3 nucleotide sequence: TGTGCCACCAGTGTGGGGATCAACTATGGCTACACCTTC. Translation: CATSVGINYGYTF.

The table lists this clone with a count of one. V gene TRBV4-2 combines with J gene TRBJ2-3; D may be TRBD1 or TRBD2 (5 bases each). Trimming shortened V by 1 base and J by 0 bases, and 14 bases separated the two germline ends. The germline V gene encodes CDR1 LGHNA and CDR2 YNFKEQ. CDR3 length equals 17 residues. CDR3 region: CASSQGGSGASTDTQYF. In DNA form, the CDR3 reads TGTGCCAGCAGCCAAGGGGGGTCTGGTGCTAGCACAGATACGCAGTATTTT.